The source of this T cell receptor (beta chain) is a study of T-cell reconstitution after alpha-beta-depleted transplantation in children. Overall study results and limits: Once a year had passed after transplant, T-cell counts and diversity came mostly from newly produced T cells. Several patients had high TCRbeta diversity at day 60; it came from surviving recipient T cells and thymic progenitors. It was reported that alpha-beta T cells came from several hundred expanded graft clones (about two months after transplant).

Preparing the TCRbeta library involved the use of unique molecular identifiers. TCRdb recomputed calls from the PCR reads with MiXCR, one row per CDR3 protein. The sample has about 98,000 distinct CDR3 sequences; roughly 6% are singletons. V was pared by 3 bases and J by 2 bases, with 20 bases between. The CDR3 is 17 residues long. Per the germline V gene, CDR1 is SGHTA and CDR2 is FQGNSA. This clonotype was counted many times. Antigen unknown. V and J are TRBV7-2 and TRBJ2-7; TRBD1 or TRBD2 may be the D gene (5 bases each). The sequence was obtained from a female patient aged 2-15 years who had a stem cell transplant for Fanconi anemia, so the T cells may come from the graft donor. Sequenced here: PBMCs, mostly from graft donor cells, sampled 60 days after TCRalphabeta/CD19-depleted stem cell transplant. The CDR3 loop reads CASSLLVNRWGTYEQYF. The CDR3 coding sequence is TGTGCCAGCAGCTTGCTGGTAAACAGGTGGGGGACCTACGAGCAGTACTTC. Filled out from reference TRBV7-2 and TRBJ2-7, the complete variable domain reads GAGVSQSPSNKVTEKGKDVELRCDPISGHTALYWYRQSLGQGLEFLIYFQGNSAPDKSGLPSDRFSAERTGGSVSTLTIQRTQQEDSAVYLCASSLLVNRWGTYEQYFGPGTRLTVT.